Each of the 13 T cell receptor beta chains below was sequenced from the same sample in a study of cytomegalovirus exposure and HLA in healthy donors. In the PCR, 60 Vbeta and 13 Jbeta primers were used. TCRdb's copy holds only in-frame clones and misses some; the assay was immunoSEQ multiplex PCR. The sample has around 120,000 clones; 81% are singletons. The sample consisted of PBMCs. Receptors originate from a man between 18 and 35 years old in good health and CMV-seronegative.

This chain links TRBV28 with TRBJ2-7; a weak D match, TRBD2 (6 bases). This CDR3 contains 16 residues. V was trimmed by 5 bases and J by 2 bases, leaving 19 bases between them. Germline CDR1 is MDHEN and CDR2 is SYDVKM. CDR3 bases: TGTGCCAGCAGTGGGGAGGTGAGGGCTAGAACCTACGAGCAGTACTTC. Its protein product is CASSGEVRARTYEQYF. Together with reference TRBV28 and TRBJ2-7, the CDR3 gives the full variable domain: DVKVTQSSRYLVKRTGEKVFLECVQDMDHENMFWYRQDPGLGLRLIYFSYDVKMKEKGDIPEGYSVSREKKERFSLILESASTNQTSMYLCASSGEVRARTYEQYFGPGTRLTVT.

This clone was seen more than once but under ten times. The DNA for the CDR3 is TGTGCCAGCAGTGAACTCGAAGCTTTCTTT. As protein: CASSELEAFF. The rearrangement joins TRBV6-1 to TRBJ1-1, with no clear D. This CDR3 comprises 10 residues. The V end lost 2 bases, the J end lost 8 bases, and 3 bases lay between the germline ends. Germline V gives CDR1 MNHNS, CDR2 SASEGT.

The chain uses TRBV18 and TRBJ2-2, with 7 nucleotides matching TRBD1. Germline CDR1 and CDR2: KGHSH and LQKENI. The CDR3 sequence is 14 residues long. Losses at the gene ends were 5 bases for V and 3 bases for J; bases not matched to a gene: 3. The CDR3 DNA follows: TGTGCCAGCTCAGAAGACAGGGACACCGGGGAGCTGTTTTTT. It translates to CASSEDRDTGELFF.

V is TRBV4-1 and J is TRBJ1-6; 8 positions agree with TRBD1. This CDR3 region has 16 residues. Germline loops: CDR1 MGHRA, CDR2 YSYEKL. V was clipped by 0 bases and J by 8 bases; unmatched bases: 6. The CDR3 is CASSQEGTGLHSPLHF. CDR3 nucleotide sequence: TGCGCCAGCAGCCAAGAAGGGACAGGATTACATTCACCCCTCCACTTT.

V usage is TRBV10-1 and J usage is TRBJ2-5; 11 nucleotides line up with TRBD2. J gave up 3 bases and V 3 bases, and 6 bases lay outside the gene matches. Germline values: CDR1 WNHNN, CDR2 SYGVQD (reference sequence). CDR3 length: 16 residues. This CDR3 reads CASSDVAGGGKETQYF. As DNA, the CDR3 is TGCGCCAGCAGTGATGTAGCGGGGGGGGGAAAAGAGACCCAGTACTTC.

This chain links TRBV5-1 with TRBJ1-3, with D possibly matching TRBD1 (6 bases). The CDR3 contains 16 residues. Per germline, CDR1 SGHRS and CDR2 YFSETQ. V shed 4 bases and J shed 0 bases, with 14 bases lying between them. In DNA, the CDR3 is TGCGCCAGCAGCCCTGGGGGCACCTCCTCTGGAAACACCATATATTTT. Its protein is CASSPGGTSSGNTIYF.

V gene TRBV5-1 combines with J gene TRBJ2-1; 9 bases fit TRBD1. V was clipped by 2 bases and J by 1 base; unmatched bases: 7. The germline V gene encodes CDR1 SGHRS and CDR2 YFSETQ. The CDR3 runs 17 residues. The DNA of the CDR3 is TGCGCCAGCAGCTTATGGGACAGGGAAAGGTCCTACAATGAGCAGTTCTTC. Amino acids: CASSLWDRERSYNEQFF.

This clone was observed a single time. The rearrangement links TRBV5-1 to TRBJ1-3, with 7 bases that match TRBD1. Germline assignment: CDR1 SGHRS and CDR2 YFSETQ. The CDR3 is made up of 18 amino acids. V trimming: 1 base; J trimming: 0 bases; junction bases outside the gene matches: 10. The CDR3 region has the DNA TGCGCCAGCAGCTTGTTTGTGGCGGACAGGACCTCTGGAAACACCATATATTTT. Encoded protein: CASSLFVADRTSGNTIYF.

Of note for this clone: At one end the junction does not follow the germline gene, possibly because of a read error. The chain links TRBV7-7 to TRBJ1-1; D unclear. The length of the CDR3 is 15 residues. Germline lookup yields CDR1 SSHAT and CDR2 FNYEAQ (reference sequence). The CDR3 reads CASSPYRGRNTEAFF. Here the CDR3 DNA reads TGTGCTAGCAGCCCTTACCGAGGGAGGAACACTGAAGCTTTCTTT.

This rearrangement joins TRBV30 to TRBJ1-6, with no clear D. This CDR3 has 14 amino acids. Deletions cut 2 bases from V and 10 bases from J, with 15 bases between. Germline CDR1 GTSNPN, CDR2 SVGIG (reference sequence). The CDR3 protein is CAWSPPRWPSPLHF. The CDR3, as DNA: TGTGCCTGGAGTCCCCCCCGATGGCCCTCACCCCTCCACTTT. The full variable domain, rest sourced from reference TRBV30 and TRBJ1-6, is SQTIHQWPATLVQPVGSPLSLECTVEGTSNPNLYWYRQAAGRGLQLLFYSVGIGQISSEVPQNLSASRPQDRQFILSSKKLLLSDSGFYLCAWSPPRWPSPLHFGNGTRLTVT.

This chain connects TRBV10-3 to TRBJ2-4; TRBD2 matches 8 bases. CDR3 length: 16 residues. V gave up 4 bases and J gave up 2 bases; unmatched junction bases: 7. Per germline, CDR1 ENHRY and CDR2 SYGVKD. The DNA for the CDR3 is TGTGCCATCAGTGTGGGACGGGAGGGATCCAAAAACATTCAGTACTTC. This sequence encodes CAISVGREGSKNIQYF.

The CDR3 sequence: CASSLAGWNTEAFF. In nucleotides, the CDR3 is TGTGCCAGCAGCTTGGCCGGGTGGAACACTGAAGCTTTCTTT. The chain has TRBV5-8 and TRBJ1-1; D is ambiguous. Germline lookup yields CDR1 SGHTS and CDR2 YDEGEE. The length of the CDR3 is 14 residues. Trimming left V 0 bases short and J 1 base short, with 7 bases between.

The V and J genes are TRBV7-2 and TRBJ2-1, with a weak D call TRBD2 (7 bases). The germline V and J ends were trimmed by 0 bases and 5 bases, with 8 bases remaining between them. The CDR3 sequence is 14 residues long. Per germline, CDR1 SGHTA and CDR2 FQGNSA. For the CDR3, the DNA is TGTGCCAGCAGCTTAGCGGGGGGGCACAATGAGCAGTTCTTC. The encoded protein is CASSLAGGHNEQFF.